What follows are 27 T cell receptor beta chains derived from one specimen sequenced in a study of Graves' ophthalmopathy and Graves' hyperthyroidism. Amplification from RNA transcripts yielded the TCR beta CDR3 regions. A first-round RT-PCR used HTBI primers, followed by a second-round multiplex PCR. Each CDR3 protein gets one entry after TCRdb re-called the multiplex PCR reads with MiXCR. The data show about 620,000 distinct CDR3 sequences, about a fifth seen once. Input material: peripheral blood. These receptors came from a woman younger than 30 with stable Graves' hyperthyroidism. Some clones in this sample may be carry-over from other donors' samples.

The CDR3 loop is CASSFGLAGDYEQYF. CDR3 sequence (DNA): TGTGCCAGCAGCTTTGGACTAGCGGGTGACTACGAGCAGTACTTC. V is TRBV7-2 and J is TRBJ2-7; 11 bases map to TRBD2. Trimming at V came to 3 bases and at J to 3 bases, leaving 4 bases not matched to a gene. Germline loops: CDR1 SGHTA, CDR2 FQGNSA. This CDR3 spans 15 amino acids.

With respect to this clonotype: Just one base apart from a much larger clone, this may be a read error. No conserved phenylalanine or tryptophan is present at the end of the CDR3, so a read error is the likely explanation. The gene calls are TRBV29-1 and TRBJ2-5; 10 nucleotides align to TRBD2. The CDR3 runs 13 residues. Germline CDR1 reads SQVTM; CDR2 reads ANQGSEA. V lost 6 bases to trimming and J lost 5 bases; unmatched junction nucleotides: 6. CDR3 DNA: TGCAGCGTAGAGCGGGAGGGCCCGGAGACCCAGTACCTC. Amino acid sequence: CSVEREGPETQYL.

This clonotype was detected many times. This chain uses TRBV27 with TRBJ2-2, with 13 bases fitting TRBD2. The CDR3 has 17 residues. The V gene end was trimmed by 3 bases and the J gene end by 1 base; junction bases not matched to a gene: 2. Germline loops: CDR1 MNHEY, CDR2 SMNVEV (reference sequence). The CDR3 DNA reads as TGTGCCAGCAGTTTGACTAGCGGGGGGCTGAACACCGGGGAGCTGTTTTTT. The encoded protein is CASSLTSGGLNTGELFF.

This clonotype was detected many times. The V and J genes are TRBV29-1 and TRBJ2-5; D perhaps matches TRBD1 (7 bases). The CDR3 runs 14 residues. CDR1 and CDR2 from the germline V gene are SQVTM and ANQGSEA. The ends were cut back, 8 bases at V and 3 bases at J, with 19 bases in the middle. The CDR3 sequence: CSSTGESGEETQYF. The CDR3, as DNA: TGCAGCAGCACAGGGGAATCGGGGGAAGAGACCCAGTACTTC.

This clonotype was counted a few times. This rearrangement joins TRBV4-3 to TRBJ1-6; D might be TRBD1 (6 bases). Germline lookup yields CDR1 LGHNA and CDR2 YSLEER. Between the trimmed V and J ends, which lost 0 bases and 10 bases, there was a span of 13 bases. CDR3 size: 15 residues. The CDR3 loop is CASSQDQGTGSPLHF. CDR3 bases: TGCGCCAGCAGCCAAGATCAGGGGACGGGGTCACCCCTCCACTTT.

This clonotype has more than one count but fewer than ten. V gene TRBV11-2 combines with J gene TRBJ1-2; 8 bases line up with TRBD1. The CDR3 is 15 amino acids. From germline, CDR1 is SGHAT and CDR2 FQNNGV. The V segment lost 5 bases and the J segment 4 bases; nucleotides outside the gene matches: 9. CDR3 in DNA: TGTGCCAGCAGCCCGTCCCGGGACAGGTTCTATGGCTACACCTTC. It codes for CASSPSRDRFYGYTF.

In its sample, this clonotype was seen many times. This rearrangement joins TRBV20-1 to TRBJ1-1, with D possibly matching TRBD1 (5 bases). The CDR3 has 13 amino acids. Germline V lookup: CDR1 DFQATT, CDR2 SNEGSKA (reference sequence). Trimming pared 4 bases from V and 0 bases from J, leaving 9 bases between. CDR3 DNA sequence: TGCAGTGCTATCAGGGAGATGAACACTGAAGCTTTCTTT. Translation gives CSAIREMNTEAFF.

This clonotype showed up many times. V usage is TRBV14 and J usage is TRBJ2-7; TRBD1 or TRBD2 may be the D gene (5 bases each). The germline gives CDR1 SGHDN, CDR2 FVKESK. CDR3 length: 16 residues. Trimming cost V 4 bases and J 3 bases, with 19 bases left between them. CDR3 in amino acids: CASSLAPGRLFYEQYF. CDR3 DNA sequence: TGTGCCAGCAGCCTCGCCCCGGGACGCTTATTCTACGAGCAGTACTTC. The full variable domain, completed using reference TRBV14 and TRBJ2-7, is EAGVTQFPSHSVIEKGQTVTLRCDPISGHDNLYWYRRVMGKEIKFLLHFVKESKQDESGMPNNRFLAERTGGTYSTLKVQPAELEDSGVYFCASSLAPGRLFYEQYFGPGTRLTVT.

This clonotype was found many times. V gene TRBV5-1 combines with J gene TRBJ1-1; D gene ambiguous. Germline V gene lookup returns CDR1 SGHRS and CDR2 YFSETQ. The CDR3 is 14 residues long. The V end was cut by 4 bases, the J end by 3 bases, with 13 bases between. The CDR3 reads CASSPEGIYTEAFF. DNA for the CDR3: TGCGCCAGCAGCCCGGAGGGCATCTACACTGAAGCTTTCTTT.

This clonotype was seen repeatedly, ten times or more. The chain joins TRBV7-9 to TRBJ1-1; TRBD1 matches 8 bases. The CDR3 totals 14 residues. The trim removed 5 bases at V and 4 bases at J, leaving 6 bases unmatched. Germline V gene sequence: CDR1 SEHNR, CDR2 FQNEAQ (reference sequence). The DNA of the CDR3 is TGTGCCAGCAGCGCCGACAGGGGTGGCACTGAAGCTTTCTTT. The encoded protein is CASSADRGGTEAFF.

This clonotype showed up many times. This chain uses TRBV6-2 or TRBV6-3 with TRBJ2-7; D might be TRBD1 (6 bases). This CDR3 contains 14 residues. The germline V gene has CDR1 MNHEY and CDR2 SVGEGT. The V end lost 10 bases, the J end lost 1 base, and 17 bases lay between the germline ends. CDR3 sequence: CATSSRDKSYEQYF. As DNA, the CDR3 is TGTGCCACATCAAGCCGGGACAAGTCCTACGAGCAGTACTTC.

The chain recombines TRBV30 with TRBJ1-5; TRBD1 might be the D (5 bases). The CDR3 totals 15 residues. The germline V gene has CDR1 GTSNPN and CDR2 SVGIG (reference sequence). Trimming pared 0 bases from V and 2 bases from J, leaving 11 bases between. The CDR3 is CAWSVKSRGNQPQHF. CDR3 DNA: TGTGCCTGGAGTGTAAAGTCCAGGGGCAATCAGCCCCAGCATTTT.

This clonotype was counted ten times or more. This sequence joins TRBV6-6 and TRBJ2-5; 8 bases are a match to TRBD1. Germline V gene data show CDR1 as MNHNY and CDR2 as SVGAGI (reference sequence). Trimming removed 8 bases from V and 5 bases from J; junction bases left unmatched: 10. The CDR3 has 14 amino acids. The CDR3 spells CASFRTGSYETQYF. The CDR3 nucleotides are TGTGCCAGCTTCCGGACAGGGTCATACGAGACCCAGTACTTC.

This clonotype came up many times. This chain uses TRBV19 with TRBJ1-1; no definite D call. CDR3 size: 11 residues. V was pared by 3 bases and J by 7 bases, with 6 bases between. CDR1 is LNHDA, CDR2 SQIVND, per germline (reference sequence). Written as DNA, the CDR3 is TGTGCCAGTAGTATCGGGTTTGAAGCTTTCTTT. This encodes CASSIGFEAFF.

The chain joins TRBV6-2 or TRBV6-3 to TRBJ2-7, with TRBD1 identical over 8 bases. This CDR3 comprises 15 residues. The junction had 9 bases not matched to a gene; V was cut back by 6 bases and J by 2 bases. Germline-derived CDR1 and CDR2 are MNHEY and SVGEGT. CDR3 region: CASSSTGGLTYEQYF. The CDR3 DNA reads as TGTGCCAGCAGCAGTACAGGGGGTCTAACCTACGAGCAGTACTTC.

This clonotype was seen a few times. CDR3 residues: CASSLDGMGETQYF. The CDR3 DNA sequence: TGTGCCAGCAGTTTGGACGGGATGGGGGAGACCCAGTACTTC. The chain recombines TRBV12-3 or TRBV12-4 with TRBJ2-5, with a weak D call TRBD2 (5 bases). V lost 3 bases to trimming and J lost 5 bases, with 13 bases between them. There are 14 residues in the CDR3.

The rearrangement joins TRBV6-1 to TRBJ1-2; D unclear. The CDR3 totals 13 residues. Germline V lookup: CDR1 MNHNS, CDR2 SASEGT. V shed 2 bases and J shed 8 bases, with 12 bases lying between them. CDR3 amino acids: CASSEPALGGYTF. CDR3 nucleotides: TGTGCCAGCAGTGAACCGGCTTTGGGAGGCTACACCTTC.

Concerning this clonotype: A read error may explain this, as a much larger clone is one base away. The gene calls are TRBV24-1 and TRBJ2-2; D is undetermined. Between the trimmed V and J ends, which lost 9 bases and 5 bases, there was a span of 9 bases. This CDR3 region has 12 residues. Germline V gene lookup returns CDR1 KGHDR and CDR2 SFDVKD. The CDR3 is CATCESTGELFF. The CDR3 region has the DNA TGTGCCACCTGCGAGAGTACCGGGGAGCTGTTTTTT.

This clonotype has ten or more counts. This rearrangement joins TRBV28 to TRBJ2-7; unclear D gene. Germline CDR1 and CDR2: MDHEN and SYDVKM. The CDR3 contains 13 residues. V lost 7 bases and J lost 2, with 12 bases in between. The CDR3 sequence is CASNSKLTYEQYF. CDR3 in DNA: TGTGCCAGCAATTCTAAGTTGACCTACGAGCAGTACTTC.

This clonotype appeared a few times. The chain employs TRBV5-1 and TRBJ1-1; D is perhaps TRBD1 (5 bases). The germline V and J ends were trimmed by 1 base and 6 bases, with 10 bases remaining between them. The germline CDR1 and CDR2 sequences are SGHRS and YFSETQ. The CDR3 totals 13 residues. In DNA form, the CDR3 reads TGCGCCAGCAGCTTGTCAGGGTCCCCTGAAGCTTTCTTT. Translation: CASSLSGSPEAFF.

This clonotype was seen ten or more times. V usage is TRBV6-1 and J usage is TRBJ2-7; TRBD1 or TRBD2 may be the D gene (5 bases each). CDR3 size: 14 residues. V dropped 6 bases and J dropped 2 bases, with 14 bases sitting between them. From germline, CDR1 is MNHNS and CDR2 SASEGT. This CDR3 reads CASSRGQQAYEQYF. The CDR3, as DNA: TGTGCCAGCAGCCGCGGGCAACAGGCCTACGAGCAGTACTTC.

This clonotype occurred many times. V and J are TRBV7-2 and TRBJ1-2, with D possibly being TRBD1 (5 bases). This CDR3 comprises 15 residues. The germline V and J ends were trimmed by 5 bases and 4 bases, with 17 bases remaining between them. Looked up from germline, CDR1 is SGHTA and CDR2 is FQGNSA. The CDR3 loop reads CASSPPQGGFYGYTF. Written as DNA, the CDR3 is TGTGCCAGCAGCCCCCCGCAGGGTGGCTTCTATGGCTACACCTTC.

There are many counts of this clonotype. This chain links TRBV5-1 with TRBJ2-2; the D is unclear. The length of the CDR3 is 15 residues. Per germline, CDR1 SGHRS and CDR2 YFSETQ. V lost 6 bases and J 5 bases, leaving 17 bases between the germline ends. The CDR3 reads CASNLEPQWTGELFF. Here the CDR3 DNA reads TGCGCCAGCAACCTCGAGCCCCAGTGGACCGGGGAGCTGTTTTTT.

In this sample, this clonotype turned up once. The CDR3, as DNA: TGTGCCAGCACCCCCTCCCCGACAGTCCCCTATGGCTACACCTTC. Amino acid sequence: CASTPSPTVPYGYTF. The J gene is TRBJ1-2, the V gene TRBV6-1, with D possibly TRBD1 on 5 matching bases. V was trimmed by 7 bases and J by 4 bases, leaving 19 bases between them. Looked up from germline, CDR1 is MNHNS and CDR2 is SASEGT. This CDR3 is 15 amino acids long.

This clonotype turned up a few times. The chain carries TRBV20-1 and TRBJ1-1, with no clear D. Germline CDR1 DFQATT, CDR2 SNEGSKA (reference sequence). The CDR3 is 12 residues long. The V and J ends lost 0 bases and 12 bases respectively, with 14 bases between them. CDR3 coding DNA: TGCAGTGCTAGAGATGAAGCGACCCAAACTTTCTTT. Translated: CSARDEATQTFF.

This clonotype was seen repeatedly, ten times or more. This rearrangement joins TRBV30 to TRBJ1-5, with a weak D call TRBD1 (5 bases). V shed 5 bases and J shed 0 bases, with 8 bases lying between them. The CDR3 is 13 residues long. Germline values: CDR1 GTSNPN, CDR2 SVGIG (reference sequence). This CDR3 reads CAWADSSNQPQHF. The DNA for the CDR3 is TGTGCCTGGGCAGACAGTAGCAATCAGCCCCAGCATTTT.

Many counts were recorded for this clonotype. This chain connects TRBV4-1 to TRBJ2-5; D may be TRBD2 (6 bases). Trimming took 1 base from V and 3 from J, leaving 12 bases between them. Germline CDR1 reads MGHRA; CDR2 reads YSYEKL. The CDR3 consists of 15 residues. In DNA, the CDR3 is TGCGCCAGCAGCCAAGGGGACTTATTTAAAGAGACCCAGTACTTC. Translation: CASSQGDLFKETQYF.